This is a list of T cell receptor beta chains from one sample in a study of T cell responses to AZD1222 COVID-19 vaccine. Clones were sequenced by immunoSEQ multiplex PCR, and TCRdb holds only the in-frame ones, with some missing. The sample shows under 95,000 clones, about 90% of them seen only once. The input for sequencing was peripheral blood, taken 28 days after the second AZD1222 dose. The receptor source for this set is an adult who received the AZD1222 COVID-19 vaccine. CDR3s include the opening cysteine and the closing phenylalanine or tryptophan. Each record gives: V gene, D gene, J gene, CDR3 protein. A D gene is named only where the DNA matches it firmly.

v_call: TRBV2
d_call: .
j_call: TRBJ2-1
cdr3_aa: CAGGVSGEQFF

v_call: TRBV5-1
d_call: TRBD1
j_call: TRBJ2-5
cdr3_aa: CASSFQGDQETQYF

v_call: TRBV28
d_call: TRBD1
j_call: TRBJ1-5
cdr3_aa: CASSFRQGGQPQHF

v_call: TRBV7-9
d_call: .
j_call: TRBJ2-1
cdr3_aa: CASSLTTSYNEQFF

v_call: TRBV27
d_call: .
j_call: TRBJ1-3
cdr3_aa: CASSLGRGARNTIYF

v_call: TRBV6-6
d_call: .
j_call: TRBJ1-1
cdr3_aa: CASSYSENTEAFF

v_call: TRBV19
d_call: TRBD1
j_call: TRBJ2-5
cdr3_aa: CASSIGGTGKTQYF

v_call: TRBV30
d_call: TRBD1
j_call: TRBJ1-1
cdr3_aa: CAWRPLDRVNTEAFF

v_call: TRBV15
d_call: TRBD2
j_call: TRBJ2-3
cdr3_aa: CATSREVRTSIADTQYF

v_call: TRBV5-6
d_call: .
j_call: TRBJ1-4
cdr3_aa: CASSLDFGEKLFF

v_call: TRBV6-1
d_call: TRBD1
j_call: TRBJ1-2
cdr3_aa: CASSANSGQAIYGYTF

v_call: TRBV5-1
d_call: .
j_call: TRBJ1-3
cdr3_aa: CASTLGGSGNTIYF

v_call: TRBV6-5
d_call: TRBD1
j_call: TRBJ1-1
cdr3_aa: CAEQGADTEAFF

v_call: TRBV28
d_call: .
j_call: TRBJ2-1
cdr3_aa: CASSLGPMGDEQFF

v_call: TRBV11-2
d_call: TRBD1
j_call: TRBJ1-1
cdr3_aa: CASSLRFGDSMNTEAFF

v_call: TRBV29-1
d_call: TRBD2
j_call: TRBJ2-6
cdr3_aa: CSVEPAGASGANVLTF

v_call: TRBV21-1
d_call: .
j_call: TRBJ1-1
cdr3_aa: CASSWGNTEAFF

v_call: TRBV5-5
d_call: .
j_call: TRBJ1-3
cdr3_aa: CASTGSFSGNTIYF

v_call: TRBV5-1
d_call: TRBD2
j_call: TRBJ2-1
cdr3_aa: CASRAGTMDEQFF

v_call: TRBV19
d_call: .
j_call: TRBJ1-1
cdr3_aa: CASAGQGPGNTEAFF

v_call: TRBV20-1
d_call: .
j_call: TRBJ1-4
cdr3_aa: CSASEQSHNEKLFF

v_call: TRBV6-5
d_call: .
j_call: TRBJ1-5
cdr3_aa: CASRDRWSQPQHF

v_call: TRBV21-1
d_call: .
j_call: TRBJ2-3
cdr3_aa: CASSKVVAPTDTQYF

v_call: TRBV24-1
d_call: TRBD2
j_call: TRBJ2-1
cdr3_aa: CATSDNSGRYNEQFF

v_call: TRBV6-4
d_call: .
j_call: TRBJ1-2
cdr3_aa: CASSDSGNYGYTF

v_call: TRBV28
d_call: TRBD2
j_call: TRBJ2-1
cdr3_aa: CASSRHTSGGNEQFF

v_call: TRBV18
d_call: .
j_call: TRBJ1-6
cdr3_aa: CASSTPNSPLHF

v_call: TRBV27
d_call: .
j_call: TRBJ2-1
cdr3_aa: CASSLSAGSYNEQFF

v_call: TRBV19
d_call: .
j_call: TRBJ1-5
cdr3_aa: CASSNRGNQPQHF

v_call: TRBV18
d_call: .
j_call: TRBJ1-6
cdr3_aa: CASSPVPTNSPLHF

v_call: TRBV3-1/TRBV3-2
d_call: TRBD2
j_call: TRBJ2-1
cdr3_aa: CASSQGLAGAEQFF

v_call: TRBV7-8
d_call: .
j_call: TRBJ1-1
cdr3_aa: CASSLGGWGTEAFF

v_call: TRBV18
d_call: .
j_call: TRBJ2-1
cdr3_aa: CASSAENEQFF

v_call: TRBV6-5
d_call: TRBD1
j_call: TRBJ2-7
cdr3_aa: CASRLTGGEQYF

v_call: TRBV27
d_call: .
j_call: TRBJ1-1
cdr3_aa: CASTSGGNTEAFF

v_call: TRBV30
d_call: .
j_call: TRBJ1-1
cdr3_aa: CAWSWAGANTEAFF

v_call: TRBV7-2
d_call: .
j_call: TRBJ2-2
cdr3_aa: CASSSPNTGELFF

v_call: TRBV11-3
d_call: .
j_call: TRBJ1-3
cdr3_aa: CASSLTTGNTIYF

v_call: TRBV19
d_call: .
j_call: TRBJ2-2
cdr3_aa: CASSIGQGITGELFF

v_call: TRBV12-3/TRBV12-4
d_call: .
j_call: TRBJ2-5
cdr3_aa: CASSFPRETQYF

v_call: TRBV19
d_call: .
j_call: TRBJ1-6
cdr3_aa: CASIKGGVNF

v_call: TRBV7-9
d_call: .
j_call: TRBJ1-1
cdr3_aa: CASSSWGAAGEAFF

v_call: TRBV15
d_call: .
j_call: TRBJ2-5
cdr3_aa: CATSRGWGFQETQYF

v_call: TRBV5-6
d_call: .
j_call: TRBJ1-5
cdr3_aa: CASSLNCSQENTNQPQHF

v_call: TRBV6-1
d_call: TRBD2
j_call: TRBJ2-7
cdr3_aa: CASSEELAGAYEQYF

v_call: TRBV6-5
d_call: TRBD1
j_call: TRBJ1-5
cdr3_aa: CASSLTGVNQPQHF

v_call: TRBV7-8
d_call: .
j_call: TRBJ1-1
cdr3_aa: CASSRIMNTEAFF

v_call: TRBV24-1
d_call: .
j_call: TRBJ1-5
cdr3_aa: CATSDLESYSNQPQHF

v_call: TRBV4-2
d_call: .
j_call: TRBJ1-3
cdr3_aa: CASSQAYTRSYSGNTIYF

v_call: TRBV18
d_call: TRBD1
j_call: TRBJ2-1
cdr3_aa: CASSPPWTGANEQFF

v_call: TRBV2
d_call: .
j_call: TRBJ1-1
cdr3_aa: CASSERDKDTEAFF

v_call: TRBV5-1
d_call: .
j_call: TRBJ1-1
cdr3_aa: CASSLGPVGGSTEAFF